The present T cell receptor beta chain was sequenced within a study of T cells after yellow fever vaccination (dated by TCRdb to between 2018 and 2020). Looking at the study overall: Libraries from fractions with low cell numbers were prepared with the SMART-Seq v4 Ultra Low Input RNA kit. To track T-cell clones before and after primary and booster YFV17D yellow fever vaccination, bulk TCR alpha and beta repertoires were sequenced longitudinally. Two healthy male donors, one aged 18 to 29 and one aged 30 to 40 years, made up the cohort. Blood samples were taken at several timepoints before and after primary and secondary immunization, and bulk PBMC replicates and cell subsets were isolated. Results and caveats for the whole study, not just this receptor: Because abundant contaminating clonotypes from the bulk population could be contained in FACS-sorted repertoires, computational filtering was required. After the booster, most of the clones that had expanded following primary vaccination were detected again (around 97% of CD4 and roughly nine tenths of CD8), which suggests that memory was broadly maintained. A small fraction of clonotypes showed up in both the CD4 and CD8 compartments, probably as a result of convergent recombination. Only a couple of donors were included in the study, so the extent to which the findings can be generalized is limited. Compared with the primary T-cell response, the secondary T-cell response was faster but weaker, reaching its peak on day 5 rather than on day 15.

V trim: 3 bases; J trim: 0 bases; unmatched bases: 4. From a lookup of the germline V gene (reference sequence), CDR1 and CDR2 are LNHDA and SQIVND. Its CDR3 holds 16 amino acids, cysteine through phenylalanine. The entry retains the CDR3 DNA only, 48 bases that are in frame from base 1. This clonotype was counted only a few times. Its antigen is unknown. No base quality values were provided; no much bigger clone lies one nucleotide off. Synthesis of TCR cDNA relied on 5'RACE template switching, a step that introduced a universal primer site along with unique molecular identifiers. Priming of cDNA synthesis was performed from both the TCR alpha and TCR beta constant segments. Library amplification involved two PCR steps, and the second step added sample barcodes and sequencing adapters. Sequencing of the libraries was done on either Illumina HiSeq 2500 (2x100 bp) or NovaSeq (2x150 bp). In the source study's methods: MIGEC handled demultiplexing of reads and collapsing into UMI consensus sequences, while MiXCR performed V(D)J alignment. Vaccine-responding clonotypes were identified with edgeR using replicate PBMC samples, with FDR below 0.01 and a log2 fold change above 5 up to day 15 being required. Each bulk clonotype received a CD4 or CD8 identity based on whether the sequenced CD4 or CD8 repertoire contained that clonotype at higher abundance. TCRdb's own reprocessing of the public reads used fastp at Q25 and MiXCR and kept productive beta chains. Under each unique CDR3 protein, matching rows form one entry showing the most common genes and DNA. The V and J calls and clone size are TCRdb's, not the authors'. The sample yields hundreds of thousands of distinct CDR3 sequences; less than 20% were counted once. 14% of the sample goes to the ten largest clones.

Interpreted using the paper, the treatment or condition label stands for: live attenuated yellow fever vaccine strain. At each blood-draw timepoint, two biological replicates of bulk PBMCs were collected. PBMCs were isolated from peripheral blood using a standard Ficoll-Paque protocol. RNA was extracted with TriZol from bulk PBMCs, CD4 and CD8 fractions, and dextramer-positive and dextramer-negative fractions. The clonotype comes from a young man who received the YFV17D yellow fever vaccine. The sample was PBMCs, taken 15 days after the yellow fever booster vaccination. This sequence uses TRBV19 and TRBJ2-3; TRBD2 agrees with 9 junctional bases. The DNA sequence is TGTGCCAGTAGTATGACTAGCGGAACTAGCACAGATACGCAGTATTTT. Translated, it reads CASSMTSGTSTDTQYF.